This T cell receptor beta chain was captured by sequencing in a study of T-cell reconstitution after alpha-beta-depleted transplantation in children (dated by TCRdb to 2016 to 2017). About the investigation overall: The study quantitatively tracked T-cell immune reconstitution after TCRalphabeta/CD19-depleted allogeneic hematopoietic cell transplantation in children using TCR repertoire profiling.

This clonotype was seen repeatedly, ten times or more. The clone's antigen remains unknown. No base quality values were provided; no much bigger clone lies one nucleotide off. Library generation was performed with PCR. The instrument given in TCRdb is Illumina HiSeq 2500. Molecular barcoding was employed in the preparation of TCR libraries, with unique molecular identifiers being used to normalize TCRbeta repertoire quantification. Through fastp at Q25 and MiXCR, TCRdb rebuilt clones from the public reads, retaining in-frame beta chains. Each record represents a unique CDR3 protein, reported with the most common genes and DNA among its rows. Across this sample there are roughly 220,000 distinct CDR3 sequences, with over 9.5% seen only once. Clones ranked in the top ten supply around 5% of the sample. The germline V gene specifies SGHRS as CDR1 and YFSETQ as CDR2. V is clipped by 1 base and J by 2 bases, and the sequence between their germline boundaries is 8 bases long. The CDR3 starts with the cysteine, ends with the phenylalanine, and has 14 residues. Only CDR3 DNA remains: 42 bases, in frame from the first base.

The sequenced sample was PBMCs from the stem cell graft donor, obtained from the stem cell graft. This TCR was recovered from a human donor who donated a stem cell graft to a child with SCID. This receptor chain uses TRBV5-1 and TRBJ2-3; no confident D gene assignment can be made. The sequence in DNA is TGCGCCAGCAGCTTGTCACCCTCCACAGATACGCAGTATTTT. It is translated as CASSLSPSTDTQYF.